The T cell receptor (beta chain) described here comes from a study of blood T cell repertoires in COVID-19. The repertoire was sequenced with immunoSEQ multiplex PCR; TCRdb's copy has only in-frame clones and lacks some. Of 120,000 to 150,000 clones listed, about four fifths are singletons. Individuals drawn from 24 US areas were roughly 18 to 89 years old. J was trimmed by 5 bases and V by 3 bases; bases with no gene match: 4. The CDR3 loop spans 15 amino acids. The germline gives CDR1 LNHNV, CDR2 YYDKDF (reference sequence). The sample consisted of PBMCs or T cells enriched from blood (not recorded which). V usage is TRBV15 and J usage is TRBJ1-5, with 10 bases identical to TRBD1. This clonotype was obtained from a woman in her 50s who had been exposed to COVID-19. Written as DNA, the CDR3 is TGTGCCACCAGCAGGACAGGGGGCATCGATCAGCCCCAGCATTTT. Translation: CATSRTGGIDQPQHF. The complete variable domain, with remaining parts taken from reference TRBV15 and TRBJ1-5, reads DAMVIQNPRYQVTQFGKPVTLSCSQTLNHNVMYWYQQKSSQAPKLLFHYYDKDFNNEADTPDNFQSRRPNTSFCFLDIRSPGLGDTAMYLCATSRTGGIDQPQHFGDGTRLSIL.